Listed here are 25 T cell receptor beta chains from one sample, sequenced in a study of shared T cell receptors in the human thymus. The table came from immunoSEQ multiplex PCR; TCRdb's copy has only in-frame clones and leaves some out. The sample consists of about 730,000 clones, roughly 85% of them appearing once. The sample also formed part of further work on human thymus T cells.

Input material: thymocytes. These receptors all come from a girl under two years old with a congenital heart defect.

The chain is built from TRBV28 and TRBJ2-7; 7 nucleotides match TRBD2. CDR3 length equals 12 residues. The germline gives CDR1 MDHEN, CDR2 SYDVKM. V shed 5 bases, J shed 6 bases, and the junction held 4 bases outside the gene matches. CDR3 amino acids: CASSHWGGEQYF. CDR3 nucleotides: TGTGCCAGCAGTCATTGGGGGGGCGAGCAGTACTTC.

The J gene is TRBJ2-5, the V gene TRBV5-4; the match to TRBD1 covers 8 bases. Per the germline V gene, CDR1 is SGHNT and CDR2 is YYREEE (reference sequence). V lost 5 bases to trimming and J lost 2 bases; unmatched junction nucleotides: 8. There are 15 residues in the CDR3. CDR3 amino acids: CASSSGTGRQETQYF. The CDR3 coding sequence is TGTGCCAGCAGTTCCGGGACAGGTCGGCAAGAGACCCAGTACTTC.

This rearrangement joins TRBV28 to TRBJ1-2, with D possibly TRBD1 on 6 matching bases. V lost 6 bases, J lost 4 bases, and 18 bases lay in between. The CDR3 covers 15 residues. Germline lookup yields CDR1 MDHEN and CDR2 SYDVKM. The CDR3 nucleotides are TGTGCCAGCAGACCCCCCCAGGGGATCTTCTATGGCTACACCTTC. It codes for CASRPPQGIFYGYTF.

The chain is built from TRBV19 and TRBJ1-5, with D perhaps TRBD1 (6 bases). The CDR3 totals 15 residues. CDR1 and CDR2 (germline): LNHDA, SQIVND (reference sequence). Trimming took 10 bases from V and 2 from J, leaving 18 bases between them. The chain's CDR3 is CATSCPDRCNQPQHF. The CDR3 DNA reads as TGTGCCACCTCGTGCCCGGACAGATGCAATCAGCCCCAGCATTTT.

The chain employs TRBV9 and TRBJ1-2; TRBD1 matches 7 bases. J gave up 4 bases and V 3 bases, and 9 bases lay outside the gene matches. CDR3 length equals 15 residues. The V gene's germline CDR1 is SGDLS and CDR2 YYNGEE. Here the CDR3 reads CASSAVGTASYGYTF. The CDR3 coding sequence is TGTGCCAGCAGCGCCGTAGGGACAGCGAGCTATGGCTACACCTTC.

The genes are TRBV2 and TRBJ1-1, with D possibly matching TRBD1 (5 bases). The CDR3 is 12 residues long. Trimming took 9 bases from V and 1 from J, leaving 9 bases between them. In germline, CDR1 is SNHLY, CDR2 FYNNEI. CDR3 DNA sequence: TGTGCCAGAAAGGGGCGGAACACTGAAGCTTTCTTT. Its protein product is CARKGRNTEAFF. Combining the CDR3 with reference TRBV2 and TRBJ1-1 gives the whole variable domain EPEVTQTPSHQVTQMGQEVILRCVPISNHLYFYWYRQILGQKVEFLVSFYNNEISEKSEIFDDQFSVERPDGSNFTLKIRSTKLEDSAMYFCARKGRNTEAFFGQGTRLTVV.

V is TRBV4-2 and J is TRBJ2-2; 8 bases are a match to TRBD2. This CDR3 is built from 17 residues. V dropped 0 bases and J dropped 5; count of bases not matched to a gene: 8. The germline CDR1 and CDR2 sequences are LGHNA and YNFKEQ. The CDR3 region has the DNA TGTGCCAGCAGCCAAGATTGGACGGGGGGGCAAACCGGGGAGCTGTTTTTT. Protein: CASSQDWTGGQTGELFF.

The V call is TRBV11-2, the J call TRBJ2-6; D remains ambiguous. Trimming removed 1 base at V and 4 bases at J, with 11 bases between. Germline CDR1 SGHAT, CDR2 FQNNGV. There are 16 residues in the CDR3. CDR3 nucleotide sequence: TGTGCCAGCAGCTTAGTCAGGTCAGCAGGGGCCAACGTCCTGACTTTC. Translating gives CASSLVRSAGANVLTF.

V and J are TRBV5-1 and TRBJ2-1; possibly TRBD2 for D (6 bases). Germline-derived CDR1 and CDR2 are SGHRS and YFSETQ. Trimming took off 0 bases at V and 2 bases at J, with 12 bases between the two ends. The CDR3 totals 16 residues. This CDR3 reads CASSLAGDPTYNEQFF. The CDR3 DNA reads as TGCGCCAGCAGCTTGGCGGGGGACCCCACCTACAATGAGCAGTTCTTC.

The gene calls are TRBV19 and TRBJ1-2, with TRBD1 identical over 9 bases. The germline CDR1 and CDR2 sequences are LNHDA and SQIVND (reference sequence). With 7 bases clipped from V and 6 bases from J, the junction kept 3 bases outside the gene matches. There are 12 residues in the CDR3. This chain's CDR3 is CASTGTGHGYTF. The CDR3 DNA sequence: TGTGCCAGTACCGGGACAGGGCATGGCTACACCTTC.

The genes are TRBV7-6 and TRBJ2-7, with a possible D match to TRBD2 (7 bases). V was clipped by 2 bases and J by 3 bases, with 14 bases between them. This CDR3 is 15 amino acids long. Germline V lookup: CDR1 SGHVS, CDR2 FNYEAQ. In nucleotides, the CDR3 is TGTGCCAGCAGCTTATGGCGGGGGCGCGACTACGAGCAGTACTTC. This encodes CASSLWRGRDYEQYF. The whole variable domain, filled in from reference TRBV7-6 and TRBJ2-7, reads GAGVSQSPRYKVTKRGQDVALRCDPISGHVSLYWYRQALGQGPEFLTYFNYEAQQDKSGLPNDRFSAERPEGSISTLTIQRTEQRDSAMYRCASSLWRGRDYEQYFGPGTRLTVT.

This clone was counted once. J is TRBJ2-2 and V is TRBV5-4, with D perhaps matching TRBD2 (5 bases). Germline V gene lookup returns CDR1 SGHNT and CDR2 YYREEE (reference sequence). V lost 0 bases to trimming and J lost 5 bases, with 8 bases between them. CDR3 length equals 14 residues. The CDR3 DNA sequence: TGTGCCAGCAGCTTGGTCTCGGGGACCGGGGAGCTGTTTTTT. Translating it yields CASSLVSGTGELFF.

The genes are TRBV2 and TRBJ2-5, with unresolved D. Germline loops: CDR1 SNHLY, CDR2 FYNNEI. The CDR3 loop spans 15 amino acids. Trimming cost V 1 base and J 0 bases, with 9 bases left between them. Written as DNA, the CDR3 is TGTGCCAGCAGTGAAGGGCCCGGGTACCAAGAGACCCAGTACTTC. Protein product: CASSEGPGYQETQYF.

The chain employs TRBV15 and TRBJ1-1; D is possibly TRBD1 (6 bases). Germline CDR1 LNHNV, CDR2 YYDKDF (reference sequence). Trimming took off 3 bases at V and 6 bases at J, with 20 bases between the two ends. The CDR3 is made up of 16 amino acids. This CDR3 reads CATSSRGVQGRSEAFF. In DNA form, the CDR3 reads TGTGCCACCAGCAGTCGGGGAGTACAGGGTCGATCTGAAGCTTTCTTT.

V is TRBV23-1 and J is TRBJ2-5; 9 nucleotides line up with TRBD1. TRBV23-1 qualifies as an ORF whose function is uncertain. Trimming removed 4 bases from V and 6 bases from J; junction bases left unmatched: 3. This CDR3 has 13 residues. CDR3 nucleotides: TGCGCCAGCAGTCGACAGGGGGTGAAGACCCAGTACTTC. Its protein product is CASSRQGVKTQYF.

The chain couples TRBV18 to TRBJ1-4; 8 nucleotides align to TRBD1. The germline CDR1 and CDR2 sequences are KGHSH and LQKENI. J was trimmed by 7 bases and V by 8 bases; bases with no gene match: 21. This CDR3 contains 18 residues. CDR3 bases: TGTGCCAGCAAGAAAGAACGTCAGGGGGCGAGGTTTTCTGAAAAACTGTTTTTT. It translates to CASKKERQGARFSEKLFF.

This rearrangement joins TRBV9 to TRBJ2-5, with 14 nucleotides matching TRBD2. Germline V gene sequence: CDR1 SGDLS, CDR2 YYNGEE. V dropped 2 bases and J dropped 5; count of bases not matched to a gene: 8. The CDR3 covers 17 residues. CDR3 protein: CASSVGTSGGRGETQYF. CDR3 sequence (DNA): TGTGCCAGCAGCGTCGGGACTAGCGGGGGCCGAGGGGAGACCCAGTACTTC.

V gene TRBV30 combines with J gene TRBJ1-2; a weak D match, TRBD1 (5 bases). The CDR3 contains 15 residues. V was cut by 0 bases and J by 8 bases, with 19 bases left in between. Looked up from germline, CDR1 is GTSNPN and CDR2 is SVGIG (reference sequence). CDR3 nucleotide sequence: TGTGCCTGGAGTGTAGGATTTGGCAGGGTGCGCGGCTACACCTTC. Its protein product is CAWSVGFGRVRGYTF.

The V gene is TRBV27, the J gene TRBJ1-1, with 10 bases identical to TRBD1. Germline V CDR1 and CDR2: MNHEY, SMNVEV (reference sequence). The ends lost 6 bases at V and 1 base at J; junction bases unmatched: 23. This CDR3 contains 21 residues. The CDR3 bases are TGTGCCAGCAGGAGGTCAGGGGGTGGGGGTTTAAGACAGGGGGCGAACACTGAAGCTTTCTTT. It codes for CASRRSGGGGLRQGANTEAFF.

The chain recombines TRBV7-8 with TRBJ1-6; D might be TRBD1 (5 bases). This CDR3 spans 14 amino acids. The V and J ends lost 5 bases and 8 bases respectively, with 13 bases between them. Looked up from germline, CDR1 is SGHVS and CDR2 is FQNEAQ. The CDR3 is CASSISPRDSPLHF. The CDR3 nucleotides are TGTGCCAGCAGCATATCCCCCAGGGATTCACCCCTCCACTTT.

The CDR3 DNA reads as TGTGCCAGCAGCGTCCGTCAAGGGAGGAATCGGGGGGAGACCCAGTACTTC. Encoded protein: CASSVRQGRNRGETQYF. The genes are TRBV5-5 and TRBJ2-5, with a tentative D call TRBD2 (6 bases). Germline CDR1 is SGHKS and CDR2 is YYEKEE (reference sequence). V lost 4 bases to trimming and J lost 5 bases, with 24 bases between them. The CDR3 is 17 amino acids. Full variable domain (missing parts from reference TRBV5-5 and TRBJ2-5): DAGVTQSPTHLIKTRGQQVTLRCSPISGHKSVSWYQQVLGQGPQFIFQYYEKEERGRGNFPDRFSARQFPNYSSELNVNALLLGDSALYLCASSVRQGRNRGETQYFGPGTRLLVL.

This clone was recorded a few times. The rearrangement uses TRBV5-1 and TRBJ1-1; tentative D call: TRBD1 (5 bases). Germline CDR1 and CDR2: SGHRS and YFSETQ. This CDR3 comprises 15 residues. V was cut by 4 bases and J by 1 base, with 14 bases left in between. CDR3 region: CASSGAGLPNTEAFF. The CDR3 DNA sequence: TGCGCCAGCAGCGGGGCGGGACTCCCGAACACTGAAGCTTTCTTT.

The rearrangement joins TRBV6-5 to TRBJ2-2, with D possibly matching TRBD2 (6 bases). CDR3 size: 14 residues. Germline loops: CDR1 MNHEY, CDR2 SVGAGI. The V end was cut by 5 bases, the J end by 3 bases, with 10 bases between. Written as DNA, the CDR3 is TGTGCCAGCAGTCAGGGACTTTACACCGGGGAGCTGTTTTTT. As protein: CASSQGLYTGELFF.

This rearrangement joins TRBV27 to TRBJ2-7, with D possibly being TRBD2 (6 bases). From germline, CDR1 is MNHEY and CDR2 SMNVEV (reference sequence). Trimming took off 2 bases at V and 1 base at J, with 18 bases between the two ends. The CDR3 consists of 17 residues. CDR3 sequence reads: CASSLRWGVTGSYEQYF. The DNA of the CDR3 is TGTGCCAGCAGTTTACGGTGGGGGGTCACGGGGTCCTACGAGCAGTACTTC.

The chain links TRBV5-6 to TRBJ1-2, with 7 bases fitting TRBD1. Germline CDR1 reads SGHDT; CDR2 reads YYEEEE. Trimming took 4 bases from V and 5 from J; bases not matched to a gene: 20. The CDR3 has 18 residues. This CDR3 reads CASSGSTGAVKLGYGYTF. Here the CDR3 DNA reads TGTGCCAGCAGCGGATCCACAGGGGCCGTAAAACTAGGATATGGCTACACCTTC.